These T cell receptor beta chains were read from a single sample in a study of blood T cell repertoires in COVID-19. Some clones are missing from TCRdb's copy, which holds only in-frame ones; the method was immunoSEQ multiplex PCR. The sample holds roughly 90,000 clones, approximately 85% seen once. Specimen: peripheral blood. These receptor sequences come from a human donor in a cohort sampled during active COVID-19. CDR3s include the opening cysteine and the closing phenylalanine or tryptophan. The order of the fields is D gene, V gene, J gene, clone size, CDR3 protein, CDR3 DNA. A D gene is named only where the DNA matches it firmly. Size is stated for part of the rows, as once, few or many counts, or as a class when the clone is expanded.

TRBD1	TRBV7-8	TRBJ1-1	many	CASSSPTGGFEAFF	TGTGCCAGCAGCAGCCCGACAGGGGGGTTTGAAGCTTTCTTT
NA	TRBV3-1/TRBV3-2	TRBJ1-6	NA	CASSQVGGGSYNSPLHF	TGTGCCAGCAGCCAAGTAGGCGGGGGATCCTATAATTCACCCCTCCACTTT
NA	TRBV9	TRBJ1-2	NA	CASSVADYGYTF	TGTGCCAGCAGCGTAGCCGACTATGGCTACACCTTC
NA	TRBV24-1	TRBJ2-5	few	CATSDHQGLKETQYF	TGTGCCACCAGTGATCACCAGGGTCTTAAAGAGACCCAGTACTTC
NA	TRBV7-8	TRBJ1-2	NA	CASSLGGANYGYTF	TGTGCCAGCAGCTTAGGGGGGGCTAACTATGGCTACACCTTC
NA	TRBV7-8	TRBJ1-2	NA	CASSVTAYGYTF	TGTGCCAGCAGCGTTACAGCTTATGGCTACACCTTC
TRBD2	TRBV5-1	TRBJ2-1	NA	CASSWTSGRAGNEQFF	TGCGCCAGCAGCTGGACTAGCGGGAGGGCCGGCAATGAGCAGTTCTTC
NA	TRBV7-8	TRBJ2-7	NA	CASSFLSEAGKGGEQYF	TGTGCCAGCAGCTTTCTTTCAGAGGCGGGGAAAGGAGGCGAGCAGTACTTC
NA	TRBV4-1	TRBJ1-2	NA	CASSQDGRQPNYGYTF	TGCGCCAGCAGCCAAGATGGGAGGCAGCCCAACTATGGCTACACCTTC
TRBD1	TRBV2	TRBJ2-7	NA	CASNGQGTHEQYF	TGTGCCAGCAACGGACAGGGAACACACGAGCAGTACTTC
NA	TRBV9	TRBJ1-2	NA	CASSAGTPRNYGYTF	TGTGCCAGCAGCGCCGGGACACCGAGAAACTATGGCTACACCTTC
TRBD1	TRBV24-1	TRBJ1-5	NA	CATSDLGQGCNQPQHF	TGTGCCACCAGTGATTTGGGACAGGGGTGCAATCAGCCCCAGCATTTT
TRBD1	TRBV5-1	TRBJ2-7	NA	CASSASPGTGQHEQYF	TGCGCCAGCAGCGCTTCTCCCGGGACAGGGCAACACGAGCAGTACTTC
NA	TRBV19	TRBJ1-2	NA	CASSTRRGAFYGYTF	TGTGCCAGTAGTACCCGACGGGGGGCCTTCTATGGCTACACCTTC
NA	TRBV4-3	TRBJ2-3	NA	CASSQESGSVDTQYF	TGCGCCAGCAGCCAAGAATCAGGGTCCGTAGATACGCAGTATTTT
NA	TRBV27	TRBJ1-1	medium-sized	CASSPDSYTEAFF	TGTGCCAGCAGTCCCGACAGCTACACTGAAGCTTTCTTT
TRBD2	TRBV5-4	TRBJ2-3	NA	CASSSGLPSTDTQYF	TGTGCCAGCAGCTCGGGACTACCGAGCACAGATACGCAGTATTTT
TRBD1	TRBV7-9	TRBJ2-1	NA	CASSLGQGADEQFF	TGTGCCAGCAGCTTAGGACAGGGGGCCGATGAGCAGTTCTTC
TRBD1	TRBV29-1	TRBJ2-2	NA	CSAVTGAAGELFF	TGCAGCGCAGTAACAGGGGCGGCCGGGGAGCTGTTTTTT
NA	TRBV27	TRBJ1-2	NA	CASSHQGTNYGYTF	TGTGCCAGCAGTCACCAGGGGACTAACTATGGCTACACCTTC
NA	TRBV28	TRBJ1-4	NA	CASTSMEGINEKLFF	TGTGCCAGCACCTCCATGGAGGGAATTAATGAAAAACTGTTTTTT
NA	TRBV3-1/TRBV3-2	TRBJ1-2	NA	CASSQFGAHGQNYGYTF	TGTGCCAGCAGCCAATTTGGGGCTCATGGGCAGAACTATGGCTACACCTTC
TRBD1	TRBV20-1	TRBJ1-6	once	CSASKGQGPYNSPLHF	TGCAGTGCTAGTAAGGGACAGGGGCCGTATAATTCACCCCTCCACTTT
TRBD1	TRBV18	TRBJ1-5	few	CASSQGQVSNQPQHF	TGTGCCAGCTCACAAGGACAGGTTTCCAATCAGCCCCAGCATTTT
NA	TRBV12-2	TRBJ2-2	few	CASRSTLAGGPGELFF	TGTGCAAGTCGCTCCACCCTAGCGGGGGGGCCAGGGGAGCTGTTTTTT
TRBD1	TRBV28	TRBJ2-7	NA	CASSRWGGQGFYEQYF	TGTGCCAGCAGTCGATGGGGGGGACAGGGGTTCTACGAGCAGTACTTC
TRBD1	TRBV10-1	TRBJ2-7	few	CATKGQGDFVCEQYF	TGCGCCACCAAGGGACAGGGGGATTTTGTTTGCGAGCAGTACTTC
NA	TRBV6-6	TRBJ2-1	NA	CASSYQTGGEQFF	TGTGCCAGCAGTTACCAGACAGGTGGTGAGCAGTTCTTC
TRBD2	TRBV9	TRBJ2-4	NA	CASSPRTSPTDIQYF	TGTGCCAGCAGCCCTAGGACTAGTCCGACGGACATTCAGTACTTC